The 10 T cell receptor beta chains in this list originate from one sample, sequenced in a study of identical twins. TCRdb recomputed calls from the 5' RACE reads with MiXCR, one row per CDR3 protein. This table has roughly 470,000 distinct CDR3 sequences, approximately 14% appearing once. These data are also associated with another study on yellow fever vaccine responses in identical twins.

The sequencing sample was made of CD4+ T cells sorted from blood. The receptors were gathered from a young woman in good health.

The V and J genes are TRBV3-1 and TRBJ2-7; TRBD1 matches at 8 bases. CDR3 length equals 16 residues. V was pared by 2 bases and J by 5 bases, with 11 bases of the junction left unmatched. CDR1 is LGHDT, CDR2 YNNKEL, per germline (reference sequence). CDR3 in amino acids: CASSQRSPQGAHEQYF. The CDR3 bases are TGTGCCAGCAGCCAAAGGTCCCCGCAGGGGGCCCACGAGCAGTACTTC.

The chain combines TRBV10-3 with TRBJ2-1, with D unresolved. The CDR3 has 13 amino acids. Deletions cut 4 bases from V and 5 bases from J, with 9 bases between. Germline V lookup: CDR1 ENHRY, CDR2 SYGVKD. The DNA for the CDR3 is TGTGCCATCAGTGTATCCGCAGACAATGAGCAGTTCTTC. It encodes CAISVSADNEQFF.

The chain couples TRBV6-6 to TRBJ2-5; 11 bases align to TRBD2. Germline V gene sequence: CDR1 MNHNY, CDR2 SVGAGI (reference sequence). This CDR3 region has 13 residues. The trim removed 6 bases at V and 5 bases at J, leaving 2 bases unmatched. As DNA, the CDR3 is TGTGCCAGCAGAAGACTAGCGGGGGAGACCCAGTACTTC. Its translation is CASRRLAGETQYF.

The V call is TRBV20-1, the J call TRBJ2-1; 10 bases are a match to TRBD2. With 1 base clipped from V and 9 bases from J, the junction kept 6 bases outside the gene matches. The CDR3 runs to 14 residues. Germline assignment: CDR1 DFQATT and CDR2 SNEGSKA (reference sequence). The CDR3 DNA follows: TGCAGTGCTAGAGTGGGGACTAGCGTTAGTGAGCAGTTCTTC. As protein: CSARVGTSVSEQFF.

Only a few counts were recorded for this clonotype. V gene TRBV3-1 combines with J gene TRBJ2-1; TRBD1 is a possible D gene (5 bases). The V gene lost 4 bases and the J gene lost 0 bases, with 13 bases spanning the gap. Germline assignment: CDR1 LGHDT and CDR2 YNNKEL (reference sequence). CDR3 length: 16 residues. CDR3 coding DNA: TGTGCCAGCAGCCCCAGGGCGATGAGCTCCTACAATGAGCAGTTCTTC. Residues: CASSPRAMSSYNEQFF.

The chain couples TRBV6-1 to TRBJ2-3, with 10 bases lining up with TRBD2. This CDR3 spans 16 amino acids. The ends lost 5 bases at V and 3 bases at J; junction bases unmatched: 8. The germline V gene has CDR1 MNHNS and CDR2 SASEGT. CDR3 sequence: CASSQPSGGGTDTQYF. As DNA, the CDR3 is TGTGCCAGCAGTCAGCCTAGCGGGGGAGGGACAGATACGCAGTATTTT.

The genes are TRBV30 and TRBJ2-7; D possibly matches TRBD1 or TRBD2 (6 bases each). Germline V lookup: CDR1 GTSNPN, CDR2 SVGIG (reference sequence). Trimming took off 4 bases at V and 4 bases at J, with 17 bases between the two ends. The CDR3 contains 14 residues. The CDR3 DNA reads TGTGCCTGGAAGGTTCCGGGGGCCGGGTACGAGCAGTACTTC. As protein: CAWKVPGAGYEQYF.

The CDR3 bases are TGTGCCAGCGCCCGTGGGGCCTTCACAGATACGCAGTATTTT. Translating it yields CASARGAFTDTQYF. The rearrangement links TRBV7-2 to TRBJ2-3; tentative D call: TRBD1 (5 bases). Germline assignment: CDR1 SGHTA and CDR2 FQGNSA. Trimming cost V 8 bases and J 2 bases, with 14 bases left between them. The CDR3 spans 14 residues.

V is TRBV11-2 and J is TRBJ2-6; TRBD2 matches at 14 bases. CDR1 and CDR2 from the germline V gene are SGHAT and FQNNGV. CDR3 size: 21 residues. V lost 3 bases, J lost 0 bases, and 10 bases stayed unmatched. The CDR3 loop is CASSFRGLAGARSSGANVLTF. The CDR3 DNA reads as TGTGCCAGCAGCTTTAGGGGACTAGCGGGAGCCCGATCCTCTGGGGCCAACGTCCTGACTTTC.

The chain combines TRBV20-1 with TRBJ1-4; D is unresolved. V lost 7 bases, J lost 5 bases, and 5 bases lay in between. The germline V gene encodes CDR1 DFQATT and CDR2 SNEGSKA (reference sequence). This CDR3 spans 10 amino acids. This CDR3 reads CSVKNEKLFF. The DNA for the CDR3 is TGCAGTGTCAAGAATGAAAAACTGTTTTTT.